These 15 T cell receptor beta chains share one sample of origin, sequenced in a study of molecular identifiers for immune sequencing clone quantification. TCRdb independently ran MiXCR on the PCR reads; one entry per CDR3 protein. Of hundreds of thousands of distinct CDR3 sequences in the sample, around 25% were seen once. Sequenced sample: naive CD8+ T cells from blood, with Jurkat cell RNA spiked in. Subset meaning: FACS-sorted CD8+CD4-CCR7+CD45RA+ naive T cells. All receptors derive from a human donor in good health. Some libraries in this study had Jurkat cell RNA spiked in.

In regard to this clonotype: This clone may be a read error of a much larger clone one base away. The rearrangement links TRBV9 to TRBJ2-3; D is perhaps TRBD2 (6 bases). The CDR3 spans 15 residues. The ends were cut back, 3 bases at V and 12 bases at J, with 23 bases in the middle. Per the germline V gene, CDR1 is SGDLS and CDR2 is YYNGEE. The CDR3 loop reads CASSAAGTGGASQYF. The CDR3, as DNA: TGTGCCAGCAGCGCCGCCGGGACTGGCGGGGCCTCACAGTATTTT.

Ten or more counts support this clonotype. CDR3 sequence: CASSPGGGNEKLFF. The CDR3 region has the DNA TGTGCCAGCAGCCCTGGTGGGGGAAATGAAAAACTGTTTTTT. V usage is TRBV7-9 and J usage is TRBJ1-4; D may be TRBD1 (5 bases). V lost 5 bases, J lost 5 bases, and 12 bases lay in between. The CDR3 length is 14 residues. Germline lookup yields CDR1 SEHNR and CDR2 FQNEAQ (reference sequence).

On this clonotype: A much larger clone differs by one base, so this may be a read error. The conserved phenylalanine or tryptophan normally closing the CDR3 is absent here, so this likely arose from a read error. The chain combines TRBV4-3 with TRBJ1-1; 7 positions agree with TRBD1. The V segment lost 3 bases and the J segment 5 bases; nucleotides outside the gene matches: 9. The CDR3 totals 15 residues. CDR1 LGHNA and CDR2 YSLEER come from the germline V gene. CDR3 sequence (DNA): TGCGCCAGCAGCCAGGACCGACAGGGATTGACTGAAGCTTTCCTT. The encoded protein is CASSQDRQGLTEAFL.

In the case of this clonotype: A much larger clone sits a single nucleotide away, making a read error possible. The conserved final phenylalanine or tryptophan is absent from the CDR3, which likely points to a read error. The rearrangement uses TRBV6-5 and TRBJ1-1; TRBD1 matches 9 bases. Losses at the gene ends were 5 bases for V and 7 bases for J; bases not matched to a gene: 11. From germline, CDR1 is MNHEY and CDR2 SVGAGI. There are 15 residues in the CDR3. For the CDR3, the DNA is TGTGCCAGCAGTCCAAGCGACAGGGGGAATATTGAAGCTTTCTCT. This codes for CASSPSDRGNIEAFS.

This clonotype was observed a single time. The V call is TRBV14, the J call TRBJ1-1; TRBD1 matches at 8 bases. This CDR3 spans 17 amino acids. Looked up from germline, CDR1 is SGHDN and CDR2 is FVKESK. V was clipped by 2 bases and J by 2 bases; unmatched bases: 10. Here the CDR3 DNA reads TGTGCCAGCAGCCAAATCCCAGGGGGCATCTTTAACACTGAAGCTTTCTTT. Protein: CASSQIPGGIFNTEAFF. Full variable domain (missing parts from reference TRBV14 and TRBJ1-1): EAGVTQFPSHSVIEKGQTVTLRCDPISGHDNLYWYRRVMGKEIKFLLHFVKESKQDESGMPNNRFLAERTGGTYSTLKVQPAELEDSGVYFCASSQIPGGIFNTEAFFGQGTRLTVV.

About this clonotype: One end of the junction is discordant with germline, which a read error may explain. The CDR3 protein is CAGSTRGSNQPQHF. The CDR3 coding sequence is TGTGCCGGTAGTACACGGGGGAGCAATCAGCCCCAGCATTTT. The chain is built from TRBV19 and TRBJ1-5, with TRBD1 as a possible D gene (5 bases). The CDR3 consists of 14 residues. CDR1 is LNHDA, CDR2 SQIVND, per germline (reference sequence). Filled out from reference TRBV19 and TRBJ1-5, the complete variable domain reads DGGITQSPKYLFRKEGQNVTLSCEQNLNHDAMYWYRQDPGQGLRLIYYSQIVNDFQKGDIAEGYSVSREKKESFPLTVTSAQKNPTAFYLCAGSTRGSNQPQHFGDGTRLSIL.

Note on this clonotype: This may stem from a read error, because a much larger clone lies one nucleotide away. This chain joins TRBV28 and TRBJ1-5; D is unresolved. Germline V lookup: CDR1 MDHEN, CDR2 SYDVKM. Trimming pared 6 bases from V and 7 bases from J, leaving 28 bases between. This CDR3 has 18 amino acids. The CDR3, as DNA: TGTGCCAGCAGCTGTTTTATGACGGGCCCGGCCCCGGGCCAGCCCCAGCATTTT. It specifies CASSCFMTGPAPGQPQHF.

This clonotype has at least ten counts. The genes are TRBV7-9 and TRBJ2-7, with a possible D match to TRBD2 (6 bases). V lost 1 base and J lost 3, with 13 bases in between. CDR3 length: 15 amino acids. Germline loops: CDR1 SEHNR, CDR2 FQNEAQ (reference sequence). The CDR3 reads CASSLVTSRDYEQYF. The CDR3 region has the DNA TGTGCCAGCAGCTTAGTTACTAGCAGAGACTACGAGCAGTACTTC.

This clonotype was observed many times. The rearrangement links TRBV20-1 to TRBJ1-6; D is possibly TRBD1 (6 bases). V was shortened by 6 bases and J by 3 bases, with 15 bases between the two germline ends. Germline CDR1 DFQATT, CDR2 SNEGSKA (reference sequence). There are 15 residues in the CDR3. In DNA, the CDR3 is TGCAGTGCCCCCGAGACAGGCAACTATAATTCACCCCTCCACTTT. Translation: CSAPETGNYNSPLHF.

The rearrangement links TRBV27 to TRBJ2-4; 12 bases are shared with TRBD1. Germline CDR1 reads MNHEY; CDR2 reads SMNVEV (reference sequence). This CDR3 spans 16 amino acids. V shed 5 bases, J shed 5 bases, and the junction held 7 bases outside the gene matches. CDR3 DNA sequence: TGTGCCAGCAGTCTTGGGACAGGGGGCTTCCAAAACATTCAGTACTTC. This encodes CASSLGTGGFQNIQYF.

This clonotype was seen many times. V gene TRBV20-1 combines with J gene TRBJ1-6; D is unclear. Germline assignment: CDR1 DFQATT and CDR2 SNEGSKA (reference sequence). The V end lost 3 bases, the J end lost 10 bases, and 4 bases lay between the germline ends. This CDR3 comprises 10 residues. CDR3 in DNA: TGCAGTGCTAGGGGGTCACCCCTCCACTTT. This gives the protein CSARGSPLHF.

This chain uses TRBV10-3 with TRBJ2-1; D is perhaps TRBD2 (6 bases). CDR1 and CDR2 (germline): ENHRY, SYGVKD. The CDR3 is 17 residues long. With 0 bases removed from V and 2 bases from J, the gap between germline ends came to 14 bases. Here the CDR3 reads CAISESPLGGAYNEQFF. CDR3 sequence (DNA): TGTGCCATCAGTGAGTCTCCTTTGGGAGGCGCCTACAATGAGCAGTTCTTC.

There are a few counts of this clonotype. This rearrangement joins TRBV7-8 to TRBJ2-7, with D perhaps TRBD1 (6 bases). Deletions cut 5 bases from V and 3 bases from J, with 14 bases between. Germline V lookup: CDR1 SGHVS, CDR2 FQNEAQ. This CDR3 contains 14 residues. The CDR3 nucleotides read TGTGCCAGCAGCCCCAGACAGGTATACTACGAGCAGTACTTC. Translating it yields CASSPRQVYYEQYF.

This clonotype was counted ten times or more. This sequence joins TRBV28 and TRBJ2-6; possibly TRBD1 for D (6 bases). The V end lost 5 bases, the J end lost 2 bases, and 13 bases lay between the germline ends. Germline CDR1 is MDHEN and CDR2 is SYDVKM. CDR3 length: 16 residues. CDR3 coding DNA: TGTGCCAGCAGTCCGGTGAAGGGGGCTGGGGCCAACGTCCTGACTTTC. The encoded protein is CASSPVKGAGANVLTF.

About this clonotype: Possible read error: a much larger clone is one base away. The chain uses TRBV20-1 and TRBJ2-1, with D perhaps given as TRBD1 or TRBD2 (6 bases each). The CDR3 has 15 amino acids. CDR1 is DFQATT and CDR2 is SNEGSKA in the germline V gene (reference sequence). V dropped 6 bases and J dropped 13 bases, with 28 bases sitting between them. In nucleotides, the CDR3 is TGCAGTGCCCCAACCCGACAGGCGTCGGGAGAGACCCAGTTCTTC. This codes for CSAPTRQASGETQFF.